The 9 T cell receptor beta chains in this list originate from one sample, sequenced in a study of blood T cell repertoires in COVID-19. The table came from immunoSEQ multiplex PCR; TCRdb's copy has only in-frame clones and leaves some out. The data hold roughly 330,000 clones, with 87% observed a single time. Sequencing input: PBMCs or T cells enriched from blood (not recorded which). The receptors derive from a woman aged 25 to 39 who had recovered from COVID-19.

The chain uses TRBV4-3 and TRBJ1-2; weak D call: TRBD1 (6 bases). The CDR3 spans 16 residues. Germline V CDR1 and CDR2: LGHNA, YSLEER. V was cut by 3 bases and J by 4 bases, with 18 bases left in between. The CDR3 nucleotides are TGCGCCAGCAGCCACGACAGTCGGACAGACCCCTATGGCTACACCTTC. Translated, it gives CASSHDSRTDPYGYTF.

The chain links TRBV2 to TRBJ2-1; a weak D match, TRBD2 (5 bases). CDR3 size: 14 residues. V was shortened by 6 bases and J by 4 bases, with 13 bases between the two germline ends. Germline V CDR1 and CDR2: SNHLY, FYNNEI. Here the CDR3 reads CASRPASGYNEQFF. CDR3 in DNA: TGTGCCAGCAGGCCAGCGTCGGGATACAATGAGCAGTTCTTC.

This sequence joins TRBV5-1 and TRBJ1-1; the D is unclear. V lost 0 bases and J lost 4, with 13 bases in between. CDR1 and CDR2 (germline): SGHRS, YFSETQ. CDR3 length: 15 amino acids. This CDR3 is CASSLESGLGTEAFF. CDR3 nucleotides: TGCGCCAGCAGCTTGGAGTCAGGCCTGGGCACTGAAGCTTTCTTT.

This clone occurred once. The CDR3: CASSPQMNTEAFF. CDR3 in DNA: TGCGCCAGCAGCCCCCAGATGAACACTGAAGCTTTCTTT. This sequence joins TRBV4-3 and TRBJ1-1; D call uncertain. This CDR3 has 13 residues. V lost 4 bases and J lost 0, with 6 bases in between. The germline CDR1 and CDR2 sequences are LGHNA and YSLEER.

This chain joins TRBV7-8 and TRBJ2-5; 11 nucleotides agree with TRBD2. Germline lookup yields CDR1 SGHVS and CDR2 FQNEAQ. V shed 5 bases, J shed 5 bases, and the junction held 10 bases outside the gene matches. CDR3 length: 16 residues. The CDR3 DNA reads as TGTGCCAGCAGCAAAGGGGTGAGACTAGCGGGGGAGACCCAGTACTTC. Protein product: CASSKGVRLAGETQYF.

As regards this clone: The same CDR3 is also encoded by other DNA sequences in this sample. This chain uses TRBV5-6 with TRBJ1-1; no clear D. V lost 8 bases, J lost 1 base, and 12 bases lay in between. Germline CDR1 is SGHDT and CDR2 is YYEEEE. The CDR3 covers 13 residues. Here the CDR3 DNA reads TGTGCCAGTTCCTTCCGGGGGAACACTGAAGCTTTCTTT. It codes for CASSFRGNTEAFF. Drawing the rest from reference TRBV5-6 and TRBJ1-1, the complete variable domain is DAGVTQSPTHLIKTRGQQVTLRCSPKSGHDTVSWYQQALGQGPQFIFQYYEEEERQRGNFPDRFSGHQFPNYSSELNVNALLLGDSALYLCASSFRGNTEAFFGQGTRLTVV.

The J gene is TRBJ1-5, the V gene TRBV19; 10 bases align to TRBD1. Germline trimming cut 5 bases from V and 2 bases from J; bases unmatched to any gene: 6. Germline V gene sequence: CDR1 LNHDA, CDR2 SQIVND (reference sequence). This CDR3 has 16 amino acids. CDR3 nucleotides: TGTGCCAGTAGTGAGACAGGGGGCGGGCGCAATCAGCCCCAGCATTTT. Its protein is CASSETGGGRNQPQHF.

This clone was counted between two and nine times. This chain uses TRBV15 with TRBJ2-5; D not certain. V was pared by 1 base and J by 0 bases, with 9 bases between. The germline CDR1 and CDR2 sequences are LNHNV and YYDKDF (reference sequence). The CDR3 extends over 15 amino acids. CDR3: CATSRVMGYQETQYF. CDR3 in DNA: TGTGCCACCAGCAGAGTTATGGGCTACCAAGAGACCCAGTACTTC.

This clone was seen once. The gene calls are TRBV27 and TRBJ1-2, with 10 bases aligning to TRBD1. CDR1 and CDR2 from the germline V gene are MNHEY and SMNVEV (reference sequence). V lost 6 bases and J lost 8; bases outside the gene matches: 12. This CDR3 spans 15 amino acids. As DNA, the CDR3 is TGTGCCAGCAGGCCCAGGGGGACAGGGGAAGGAGGCTACACCTTC. Translation gives CASRPRGTGEGGYTF.